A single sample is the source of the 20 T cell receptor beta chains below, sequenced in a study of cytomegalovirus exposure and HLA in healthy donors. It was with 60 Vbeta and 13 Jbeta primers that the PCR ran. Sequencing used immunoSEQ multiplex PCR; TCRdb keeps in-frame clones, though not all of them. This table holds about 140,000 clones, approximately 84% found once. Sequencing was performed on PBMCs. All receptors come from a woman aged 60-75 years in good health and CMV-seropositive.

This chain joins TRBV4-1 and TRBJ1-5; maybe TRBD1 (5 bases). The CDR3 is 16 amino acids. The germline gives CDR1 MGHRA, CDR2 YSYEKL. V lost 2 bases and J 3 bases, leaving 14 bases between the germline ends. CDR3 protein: CASSQLYRQTNQPQHF. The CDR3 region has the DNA TGCGCCAGCAGCCAACTCTATAGACAGACCAATCAGCCCCAGCATTTT.

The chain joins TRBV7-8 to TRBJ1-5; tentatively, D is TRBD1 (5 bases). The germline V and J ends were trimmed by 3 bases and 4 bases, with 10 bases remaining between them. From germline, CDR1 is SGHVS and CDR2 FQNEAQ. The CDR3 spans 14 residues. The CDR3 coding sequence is TGTGCCAGCAGCTTCCTGGGGGGAAATCAGCCCCAGCATTTT. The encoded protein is CASSFLGGNQPQHF.

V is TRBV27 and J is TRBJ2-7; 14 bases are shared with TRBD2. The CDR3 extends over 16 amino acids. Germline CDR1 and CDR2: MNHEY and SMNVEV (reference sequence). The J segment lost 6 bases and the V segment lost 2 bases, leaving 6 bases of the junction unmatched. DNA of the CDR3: TGTGCCAGCAGTTTAGGGACTAGCGGGAGAATAAGCGAGCAGTACTTC. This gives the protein CASSLGTSGRISEQYF.

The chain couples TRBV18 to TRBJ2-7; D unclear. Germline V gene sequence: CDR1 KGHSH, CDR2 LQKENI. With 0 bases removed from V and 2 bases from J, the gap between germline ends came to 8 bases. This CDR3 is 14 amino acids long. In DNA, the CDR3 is TGTGCCAGCTCACCACCGTTTGGGCCCTACGAGCAGTACTTC. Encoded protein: CASSPPFGPYEQYF.

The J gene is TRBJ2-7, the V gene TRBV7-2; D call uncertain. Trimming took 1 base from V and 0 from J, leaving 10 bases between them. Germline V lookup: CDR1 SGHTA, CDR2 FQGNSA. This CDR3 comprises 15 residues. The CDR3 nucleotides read TGTGCCAGCAGCTTAGACCCCGACATCTCCTACGAGCAGTACTTC. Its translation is CASSLDPDISYEQYF.

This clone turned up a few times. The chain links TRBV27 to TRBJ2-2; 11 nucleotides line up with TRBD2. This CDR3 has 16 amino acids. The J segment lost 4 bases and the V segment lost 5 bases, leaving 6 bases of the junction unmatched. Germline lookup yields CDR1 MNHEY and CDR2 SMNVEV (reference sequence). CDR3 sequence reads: CASSPILAGGTGELFF. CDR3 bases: TGTGCCAGCAGTCCTATTCTAGCGGGGGGCACCGGGGAGCTGTTTTTT.

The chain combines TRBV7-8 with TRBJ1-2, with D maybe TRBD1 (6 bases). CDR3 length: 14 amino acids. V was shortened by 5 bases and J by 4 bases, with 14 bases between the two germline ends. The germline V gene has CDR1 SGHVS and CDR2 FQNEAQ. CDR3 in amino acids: CASSLYREGYGYTF. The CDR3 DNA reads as TGTGCCAGCAGCCTCTACAGGGAGGGCTATGGCTACACCTTC.

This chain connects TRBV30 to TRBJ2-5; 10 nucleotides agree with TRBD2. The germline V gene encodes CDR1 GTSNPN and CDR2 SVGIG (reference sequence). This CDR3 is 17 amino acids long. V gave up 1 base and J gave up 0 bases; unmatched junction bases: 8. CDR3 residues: CAWSEPAGGRDQETQYF. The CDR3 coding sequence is TGTGCCTGGAGTGAGCCAGCGGGAGGGAGGGACCAAGAGACCCAGTACTTC.

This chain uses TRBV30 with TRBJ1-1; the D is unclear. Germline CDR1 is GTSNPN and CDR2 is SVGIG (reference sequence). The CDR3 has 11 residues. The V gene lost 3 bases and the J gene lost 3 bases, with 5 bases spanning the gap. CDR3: CAWRIDTEAFF. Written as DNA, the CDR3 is TGTGCCTGGAGAATCGACACTGAAGCTTTCTTT.

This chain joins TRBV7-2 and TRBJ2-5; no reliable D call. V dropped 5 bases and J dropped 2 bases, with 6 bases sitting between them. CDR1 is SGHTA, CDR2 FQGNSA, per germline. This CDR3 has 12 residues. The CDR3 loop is CASSPLQETQYF. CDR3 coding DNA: TGTGCCAGCAGCCCCTTACAAGAGACCCAGTACTTC.

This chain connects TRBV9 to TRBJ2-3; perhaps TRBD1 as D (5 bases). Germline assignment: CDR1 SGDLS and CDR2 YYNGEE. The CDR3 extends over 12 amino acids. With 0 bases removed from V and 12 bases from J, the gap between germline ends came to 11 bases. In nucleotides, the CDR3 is TGTGCCAGCAGCGTAGAGGGGCCAGCACAGTATTTT. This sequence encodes CASSVEGPAQYF.

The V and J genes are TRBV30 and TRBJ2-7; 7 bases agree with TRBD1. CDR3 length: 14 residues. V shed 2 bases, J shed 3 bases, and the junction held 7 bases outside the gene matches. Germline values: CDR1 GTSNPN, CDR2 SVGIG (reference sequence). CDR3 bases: TGTGCCTGGAGTCGGGGACAGCTGAACTACGAGCAGTACTTC. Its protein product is CAWSRGQLNYEQYF.

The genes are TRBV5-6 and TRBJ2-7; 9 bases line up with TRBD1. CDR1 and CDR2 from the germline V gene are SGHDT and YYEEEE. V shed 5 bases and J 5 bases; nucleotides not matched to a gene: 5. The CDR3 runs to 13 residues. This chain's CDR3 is CASRGQGYNEQYF. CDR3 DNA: TGTGCCAGCAGGGGACAGGGCTACAACGAGCAGTACTTC. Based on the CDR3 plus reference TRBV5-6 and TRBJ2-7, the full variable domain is DAGVTQSPTHLIKTRGQQVTLRCSPKSGHDTVSWYQQALGQGPQFIFQYYEEEERQRGNFPDRFSGHQFPNYSSELNVNALLLGDSALYLCASRGQGYNEQYFGPGTRLTVT.

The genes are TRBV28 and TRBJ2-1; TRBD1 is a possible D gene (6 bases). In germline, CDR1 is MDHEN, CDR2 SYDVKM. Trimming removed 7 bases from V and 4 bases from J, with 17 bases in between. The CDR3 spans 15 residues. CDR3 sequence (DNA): TGTGCCAGCACCCCAGGGGCCAGTACGTACAATGAGCAGTTCTTC. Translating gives CASTPGASTYNEQFF.

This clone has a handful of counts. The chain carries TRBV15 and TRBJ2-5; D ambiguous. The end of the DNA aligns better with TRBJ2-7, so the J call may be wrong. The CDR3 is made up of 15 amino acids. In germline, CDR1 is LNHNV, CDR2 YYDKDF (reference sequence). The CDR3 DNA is TGTGCCACCAGCAAGACTCCCGAGGCCTCCTACGAGCAGTACTTC. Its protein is CATSKTPEASYEQYF.

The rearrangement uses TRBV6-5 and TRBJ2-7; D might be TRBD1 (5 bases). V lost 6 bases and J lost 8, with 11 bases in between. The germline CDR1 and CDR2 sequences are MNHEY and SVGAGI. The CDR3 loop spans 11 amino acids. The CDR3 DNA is TGTGCCAGCAGCCACAGGTGGCAGCAGTACTTC. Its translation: CASSHRWQQYF.

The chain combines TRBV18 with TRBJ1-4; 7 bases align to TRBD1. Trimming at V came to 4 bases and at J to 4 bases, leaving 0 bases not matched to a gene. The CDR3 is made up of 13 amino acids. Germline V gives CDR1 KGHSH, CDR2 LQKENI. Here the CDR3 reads CASSRDSNEKLFF. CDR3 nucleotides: TGTGCCAGCTCACGGGACAGTAATGAAAAACTGTTTTTT. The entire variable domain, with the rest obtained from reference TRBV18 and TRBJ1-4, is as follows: NAGVMQNPRHLVRRRGQEARLRCSPMKGHSHVYWYRQLPEEGLKFMVYLQKENIIDESGMPKERFSAEFPKEGPSILRIQQVVRGDSAAYFCASSRDSNEKLFFGSGTQLSVL.

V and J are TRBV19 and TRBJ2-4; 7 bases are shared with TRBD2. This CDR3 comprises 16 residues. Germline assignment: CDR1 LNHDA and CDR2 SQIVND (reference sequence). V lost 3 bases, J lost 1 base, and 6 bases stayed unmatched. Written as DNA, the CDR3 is TGTGCCAGTAGTATTTGGACTAGTATGGCCAAAAACATTCAGTACTTC. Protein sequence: CASSIWTSMAKNIQYF.

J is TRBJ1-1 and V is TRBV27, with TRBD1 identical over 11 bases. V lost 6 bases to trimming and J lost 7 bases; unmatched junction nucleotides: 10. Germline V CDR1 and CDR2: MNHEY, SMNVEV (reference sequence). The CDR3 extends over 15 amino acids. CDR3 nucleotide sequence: TGTGCCAGCAGGCCGGACAGGGGGCGAGTTGGTGAAGCTTTCTTT. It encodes CASRPDRGRVGEAFF.

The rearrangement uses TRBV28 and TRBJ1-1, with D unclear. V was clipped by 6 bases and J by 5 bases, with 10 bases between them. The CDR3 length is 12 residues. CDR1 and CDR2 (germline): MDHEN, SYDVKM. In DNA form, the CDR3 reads TGTGCCAGCAGGCGGACGGGGACTGAAGCTTTCTTT. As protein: CASRRTGTEAFF. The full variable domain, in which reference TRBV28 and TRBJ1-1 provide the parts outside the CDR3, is DVKVTQSSRYLVKRTGEKVFLECVQDMDHENMFWYRQDPGLGLRLIYFSYDVKMKEKGDIPEGYSVSREKKERFSLILESASTNQTSMYLCASRRTGTEAFFGQGTRLTVV.